The 4 T cell receptor beta chains in this list originate from one sample, sequenced in a study of early T cells in non-severe SARS-CoV-2 infection. TCRdb used MiXCR to reprocess the 5' RACE reads, holding one entry per CDR3 protein. Counted here are over 30,000 distinct CDR3 sequences, approximately 6% occurring once; the ten biggest clones make up approximately 7.5%. Sequences were obtained from whole blood. All receptors derive from an adult who was a healthcare worker with PCR-confirmed SARS-CoV-2 infection or an uninfected control (not recorded which).

The table lists this clonotype with many counts. The chain couples TRBV7-6 to TRBJ2-7; 7 positions agree with TRBD1. The J segment lost 5 bases and the V segment lost 5 bases, leaving 9 bases of the junction unmatched. Germline V gene lookup returns CDR1 SGHVS and CDR2 FNYEAQ. The CDR3 length is 14 residues. The CDR3 region has the DNA TGTGCCAGCAGCCCGCAGAGAGACAGGGACGAGCAGTACTTC. This encodes CASSPQRDRDEQYF.

This clonotype was observed a handful of times. The genes are TRBV30 and TRBJ2-3, with a possible D match to TRBD2 (6 bases). From germline, CDR1 is GTSNPN and CDR2 SVGIG (reference sequence). V was cut by 4 bases and J by 0 bases, with 11 bases left in between. The CDR3 consists of 14 residues. Here the CDR3 reads CAWTKGRSTDTQYF. DNA of the CDR3: TGTGCCTGGACCAAGGGGAGGAGCACAGATACGCAGTATTTT.

Ten or more counts support this clonotype. The chain employs TRBV9 and TRBJ2-3; D unclear. This CDR3 is 12 amino acids long. Germline loops: CDR1 SGDLS, CDR2 YYNGEE. V was pared by 3 bases and J by 6 bases, with 8 bases between. CDR3: CASSAKGDTQYF. The CDR3, as DNA: TGTGCCAGCAGCGCGAAAGGCGATACGCAGTATTTT.

There are many counts of this clonotype. This chain connects TRBV28 to TRBJ2-7, with D uncertain. V lost 2 bases and J lost 3, with 5 bases in between. The germline V gene has CDR1 MDHEN and CDR2 SYDVKM. There are 12 residues in the CDR3. The CDR3 DNA reads TGTGCCAGCAGTTTAATAGACTACGAGCAGTACTTC. Translated, it gives CASSLIDYEQYF. Full variable domain (rest looked up from reference TRBV28 and TRBJ2-7): DVKVTQSSRYLVKRTGEKVFLECVQDMDHENMFWYRQDPGLGLRLIYFSYDVKMKEKGDIPEGYSVSREKKERFSLILESASTNQTSMYLCASSLIDYEQYFGPGTRLTVT.